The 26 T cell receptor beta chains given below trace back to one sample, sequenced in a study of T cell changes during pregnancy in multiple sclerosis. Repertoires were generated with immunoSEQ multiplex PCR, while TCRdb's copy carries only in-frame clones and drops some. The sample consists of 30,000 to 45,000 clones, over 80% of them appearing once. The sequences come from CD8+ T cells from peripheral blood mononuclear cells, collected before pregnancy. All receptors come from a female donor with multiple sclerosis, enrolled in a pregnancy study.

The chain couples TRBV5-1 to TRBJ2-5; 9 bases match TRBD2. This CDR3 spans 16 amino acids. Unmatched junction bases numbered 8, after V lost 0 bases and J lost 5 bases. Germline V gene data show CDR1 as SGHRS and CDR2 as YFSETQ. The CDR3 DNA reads TGCGCCAGCAGCTTGGGACAGCGGGGGGCGGGGGAGACCCAGTACTTC. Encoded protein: CASSLGQRGAGETQYF.

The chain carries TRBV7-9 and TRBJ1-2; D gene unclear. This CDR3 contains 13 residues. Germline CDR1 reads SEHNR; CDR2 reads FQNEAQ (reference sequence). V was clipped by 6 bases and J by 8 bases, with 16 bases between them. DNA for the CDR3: TGTGCCAGCAGACCCGTTCGGTGGGAGGGCTACACCTTC. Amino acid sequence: CASRPVRWEGYTF.

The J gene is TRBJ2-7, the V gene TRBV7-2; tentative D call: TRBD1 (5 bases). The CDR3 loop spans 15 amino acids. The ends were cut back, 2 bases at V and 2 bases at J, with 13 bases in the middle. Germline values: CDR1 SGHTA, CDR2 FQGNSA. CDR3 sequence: CASSLRQGTAYEQYF. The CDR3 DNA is TGTGCCAGCAGCTTAAGGCAGGGAACCGCCTACGAGCAGTACTTC.

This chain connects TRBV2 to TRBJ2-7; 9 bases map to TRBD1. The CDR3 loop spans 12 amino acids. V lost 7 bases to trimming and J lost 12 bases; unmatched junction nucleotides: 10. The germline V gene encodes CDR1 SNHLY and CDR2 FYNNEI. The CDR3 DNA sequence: TGTGCCAGCAAACAAGGGGGACAGGGCTGGTACTTC. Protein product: CASKQGGQGWYF. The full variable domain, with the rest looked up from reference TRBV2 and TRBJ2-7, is EPEVTQTPSHQVTQMGQEVILRCVPISNHLYFYWYRQILGQKVEFLVSFYNNEISEKSEIFDDQFSVERPDGSNFTLKIRSTKLEDSAMYFCASKQGGQGWYFGPGTRLTVT.

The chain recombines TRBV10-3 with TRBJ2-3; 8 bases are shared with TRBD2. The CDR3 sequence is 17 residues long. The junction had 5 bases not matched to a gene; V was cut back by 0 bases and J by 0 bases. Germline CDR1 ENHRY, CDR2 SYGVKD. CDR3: CAISESGAGGSTDTQYF. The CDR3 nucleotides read TGTGCCATCAGTGAGTCGGGGGCGGGGGGCAGCACAGATACGCAGTATTTT.

DNA of the CDR3: TGCGCCAGCAGCCAAGACATGACAGGGGCCAACGTCCTGACTTTC. Translating it yields CASSQDMTGANVLTF. The V call is TRBV4-1, the J call TRBJ2-6; D is unclear. This CDR3 spans 15 amino acids. Trimming shortened V by 0 bases and J by 4 bases, and 7 bases separated the two germline ends. The germline gives CDR1 MGHRA, CDR2 YSYEKL.

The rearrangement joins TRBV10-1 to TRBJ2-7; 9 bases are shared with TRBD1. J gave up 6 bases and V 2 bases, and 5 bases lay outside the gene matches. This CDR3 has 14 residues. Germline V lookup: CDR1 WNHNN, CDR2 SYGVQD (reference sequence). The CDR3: CASSEGTGLPEQYF. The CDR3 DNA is TGCGCCAGCAGTGAGGGGACAGGGCTCCCCGAGCAGTACTTC.

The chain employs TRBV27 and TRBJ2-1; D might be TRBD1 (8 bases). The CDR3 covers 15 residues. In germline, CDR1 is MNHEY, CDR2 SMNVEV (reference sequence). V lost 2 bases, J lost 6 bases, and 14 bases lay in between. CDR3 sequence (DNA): TGTGCCAGCAGTTTAAATACAGGGGGGGGCAATGAGCAGTTCTTC. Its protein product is CASSLNTGGGNEQFF.

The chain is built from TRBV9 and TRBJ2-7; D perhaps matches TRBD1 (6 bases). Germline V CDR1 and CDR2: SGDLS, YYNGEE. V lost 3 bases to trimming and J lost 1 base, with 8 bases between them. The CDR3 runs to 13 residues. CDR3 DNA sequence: TGTGCCAGCAGCGGAACAGGGTCCTACGAGCAGTACTTC. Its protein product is CASSGTGSYEQYF.

The CDR3 region is CASSHQTGLEQYF. The DNA for the CDR3 is TGCGCCAGCAGCCACCAGACGGGTCTCGAGCAGTACTTC. This chain links TRBV4-1 with TRBJ2-7; the D is unclear. The CDR3 is 13 residues long. Trimming removed 3 bases at V and 6 bases at J, with 12 bases between. CDR1 is MGHRA and CDR2 is YSYEKL in the germline V gene.

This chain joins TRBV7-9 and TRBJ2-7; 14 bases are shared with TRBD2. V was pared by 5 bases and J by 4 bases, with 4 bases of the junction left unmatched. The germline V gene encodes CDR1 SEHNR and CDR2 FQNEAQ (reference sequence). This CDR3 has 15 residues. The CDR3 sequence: CASSPGLAGVYEQYF. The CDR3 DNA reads TGTGCCAGCAGCCCGGGACTAGCGGGAGTGTACGAGCAGTACTTC.

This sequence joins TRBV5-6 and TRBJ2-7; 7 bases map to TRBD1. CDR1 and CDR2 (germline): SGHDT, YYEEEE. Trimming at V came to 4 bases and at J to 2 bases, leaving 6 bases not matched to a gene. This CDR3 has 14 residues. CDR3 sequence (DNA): TGTGCCAGCAGCCAGGGGGTCGTCACCTACGAGCAGTACTTC. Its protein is CASSQGVVTYEQYF.

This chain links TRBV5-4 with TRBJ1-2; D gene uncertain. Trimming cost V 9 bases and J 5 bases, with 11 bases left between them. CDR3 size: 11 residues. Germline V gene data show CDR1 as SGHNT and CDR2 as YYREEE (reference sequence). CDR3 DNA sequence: TGTGCCATTGGGCAGCCTTATGGCTACACCTTC. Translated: CAIGQPYGYTF.

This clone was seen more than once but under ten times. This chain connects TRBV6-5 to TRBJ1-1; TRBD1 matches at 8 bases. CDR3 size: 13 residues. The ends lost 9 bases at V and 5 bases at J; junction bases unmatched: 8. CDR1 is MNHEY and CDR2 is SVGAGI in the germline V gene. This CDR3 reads CASSQGVGTEAFF. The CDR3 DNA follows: TGTGCCAGTTCACAGGGGGTTGGGACTGAAGCTTTCTTT.

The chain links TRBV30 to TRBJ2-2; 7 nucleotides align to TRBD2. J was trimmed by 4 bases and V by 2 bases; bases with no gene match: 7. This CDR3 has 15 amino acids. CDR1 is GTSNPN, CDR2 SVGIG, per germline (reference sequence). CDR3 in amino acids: CAWSWEGRRTGELFF. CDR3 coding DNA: TGTGCCTGGAGTTGGGAGGGGCGTCGCACCGGGGAGCTGTTTTTT.

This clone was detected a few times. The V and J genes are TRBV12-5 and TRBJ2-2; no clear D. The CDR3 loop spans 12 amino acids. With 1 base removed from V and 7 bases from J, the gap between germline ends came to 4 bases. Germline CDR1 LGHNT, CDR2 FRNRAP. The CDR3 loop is CASGLANGELFF. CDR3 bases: TGTGCTAGTGGTTTGGCCAACGGGGAGCTGTTTTTT.

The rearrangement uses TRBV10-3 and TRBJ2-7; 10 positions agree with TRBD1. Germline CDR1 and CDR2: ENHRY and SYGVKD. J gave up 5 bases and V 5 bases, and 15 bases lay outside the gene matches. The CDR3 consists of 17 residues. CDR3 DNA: TGTGCCATCAGTACAAAACGACTGGACAGGGGGAGGCACGAGCAGTACTTC. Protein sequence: CAISTKRLDRGRHEQYF.

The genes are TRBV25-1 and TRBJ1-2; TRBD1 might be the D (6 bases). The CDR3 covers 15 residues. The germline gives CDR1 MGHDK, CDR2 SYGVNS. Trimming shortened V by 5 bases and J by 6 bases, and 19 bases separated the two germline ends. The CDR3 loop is CASSSTGWAPHGYTF. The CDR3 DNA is TGTGCCAGCAGTAGTACAGGGTGGGCTCCCCATGGCTACACCTTC.

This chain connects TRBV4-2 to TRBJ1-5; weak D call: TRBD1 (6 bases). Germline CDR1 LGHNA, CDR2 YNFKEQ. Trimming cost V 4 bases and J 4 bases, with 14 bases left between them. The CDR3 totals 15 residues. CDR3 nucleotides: TGTGCCAGCAGCCTCTCGAGGACAGAAAATCAGCCCCAGCATTTT. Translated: CASSLSRTENQPQHF.

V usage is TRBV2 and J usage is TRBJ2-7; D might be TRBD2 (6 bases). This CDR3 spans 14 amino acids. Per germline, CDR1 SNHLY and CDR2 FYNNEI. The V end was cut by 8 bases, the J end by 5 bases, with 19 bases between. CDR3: CASLQNRWGDEQYF. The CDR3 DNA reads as TGTGCCAGCCTCCAGAACCGATGGGGGGACGAGCAGTACTTC.

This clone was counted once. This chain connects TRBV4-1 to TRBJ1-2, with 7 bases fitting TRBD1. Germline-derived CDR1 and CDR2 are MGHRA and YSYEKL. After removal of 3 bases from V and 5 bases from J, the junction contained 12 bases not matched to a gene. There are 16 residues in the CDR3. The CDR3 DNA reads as TGCGCCAGCAGCCACCCATTGACAGGGCAAGGTTATGGCTACACCTTC. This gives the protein CASSHPLTGQGYGYTF.

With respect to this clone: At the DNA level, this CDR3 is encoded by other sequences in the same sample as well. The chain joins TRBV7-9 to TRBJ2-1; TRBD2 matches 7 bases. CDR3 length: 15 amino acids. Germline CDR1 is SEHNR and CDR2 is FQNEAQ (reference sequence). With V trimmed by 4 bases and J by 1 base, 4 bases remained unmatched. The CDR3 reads CASSSAGGSYNEQFF. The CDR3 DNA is TGTGCCAGCAGCTCGGCCGGGGGGTCCTACAATGAGCAGTTCTTC.

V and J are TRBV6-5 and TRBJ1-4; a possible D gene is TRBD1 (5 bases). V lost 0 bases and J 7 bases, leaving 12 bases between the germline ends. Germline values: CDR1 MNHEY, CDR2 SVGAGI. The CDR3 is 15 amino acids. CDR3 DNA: TGTGCCAGCAGTTACTCCCAGGGTTTAGGTGAAAAACTGTTTTTT. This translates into CASSYSQGLGEKLFF.

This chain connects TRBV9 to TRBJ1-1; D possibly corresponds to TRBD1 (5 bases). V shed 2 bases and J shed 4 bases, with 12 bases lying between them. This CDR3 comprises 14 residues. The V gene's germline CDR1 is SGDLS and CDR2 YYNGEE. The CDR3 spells CASSVWGDGTEAFF. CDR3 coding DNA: TGTGCCAGCAGCGTGTGGGGGGACGGCACTGAAGCTTTCTTT.

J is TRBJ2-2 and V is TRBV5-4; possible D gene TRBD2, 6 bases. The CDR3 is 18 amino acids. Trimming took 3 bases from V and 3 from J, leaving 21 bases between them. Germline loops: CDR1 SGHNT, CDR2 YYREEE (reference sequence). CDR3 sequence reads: CASSSLPGLRKDTGELFF. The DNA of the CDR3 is TGTGCCAGCAGCTCTCTACCGGGACTTCGAAAGGACACCGGGGAGCTGTTTTTT.

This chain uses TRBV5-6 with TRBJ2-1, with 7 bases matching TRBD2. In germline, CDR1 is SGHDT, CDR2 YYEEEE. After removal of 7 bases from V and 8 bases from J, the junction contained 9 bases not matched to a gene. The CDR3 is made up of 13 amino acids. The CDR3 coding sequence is TGTGCCAGCTTTGGGAGGGCCGGGTATGAGCAGTTCTTC. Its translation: CASFGRAGYEQFF.